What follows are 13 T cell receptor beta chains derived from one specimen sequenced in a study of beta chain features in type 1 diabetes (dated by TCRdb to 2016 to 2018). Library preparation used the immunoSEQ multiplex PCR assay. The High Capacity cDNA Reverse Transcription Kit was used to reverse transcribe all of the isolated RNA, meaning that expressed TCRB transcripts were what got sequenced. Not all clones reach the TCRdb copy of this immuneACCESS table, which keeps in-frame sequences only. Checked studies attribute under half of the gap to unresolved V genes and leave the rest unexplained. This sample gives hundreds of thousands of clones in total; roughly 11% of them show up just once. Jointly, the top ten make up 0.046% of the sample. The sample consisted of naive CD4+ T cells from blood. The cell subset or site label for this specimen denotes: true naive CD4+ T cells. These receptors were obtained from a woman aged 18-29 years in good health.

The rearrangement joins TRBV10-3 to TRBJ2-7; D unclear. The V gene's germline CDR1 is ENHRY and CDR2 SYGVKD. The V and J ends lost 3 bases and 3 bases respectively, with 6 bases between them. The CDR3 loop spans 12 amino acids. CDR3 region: CAISDGFYEQYF. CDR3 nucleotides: TGTGCCATCAGTGATGGCTTCTACGAGCAGTACTTC.

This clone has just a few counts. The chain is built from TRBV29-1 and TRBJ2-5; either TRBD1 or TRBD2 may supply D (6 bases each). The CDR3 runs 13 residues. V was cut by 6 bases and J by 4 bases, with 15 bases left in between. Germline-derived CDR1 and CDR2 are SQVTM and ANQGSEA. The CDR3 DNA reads TGCAGCGTCTCACATGGGGGGCGAGAGACCCAGTACTTC. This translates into CSVSHGGRETQYF.

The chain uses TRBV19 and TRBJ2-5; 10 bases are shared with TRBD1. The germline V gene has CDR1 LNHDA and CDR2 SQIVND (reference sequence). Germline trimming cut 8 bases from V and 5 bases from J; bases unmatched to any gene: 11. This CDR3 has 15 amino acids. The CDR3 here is CASRNGGTGAETQYF. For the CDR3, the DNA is TGTGCCAGTCGCAACGGAGGGACAGGGGCTGAGACCCAGTACTTC.

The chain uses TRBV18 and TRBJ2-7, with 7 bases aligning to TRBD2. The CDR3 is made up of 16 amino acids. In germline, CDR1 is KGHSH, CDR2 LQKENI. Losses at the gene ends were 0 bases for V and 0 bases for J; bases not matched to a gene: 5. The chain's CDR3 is CASSPPHGRSSYEQYF. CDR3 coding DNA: TGTGCCAGCTCACCACCGCACGGGAGGAGCTCCTACGAGCAGTACTTC.

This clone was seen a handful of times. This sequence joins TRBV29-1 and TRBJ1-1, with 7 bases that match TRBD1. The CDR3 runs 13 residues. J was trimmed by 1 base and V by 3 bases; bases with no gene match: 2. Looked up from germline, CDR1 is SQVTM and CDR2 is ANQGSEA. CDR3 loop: CSVDRTGNTEAFF. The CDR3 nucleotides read TGCAGCGTTGATAGGACAGGGAACACTGAAGCTTTCTTT.

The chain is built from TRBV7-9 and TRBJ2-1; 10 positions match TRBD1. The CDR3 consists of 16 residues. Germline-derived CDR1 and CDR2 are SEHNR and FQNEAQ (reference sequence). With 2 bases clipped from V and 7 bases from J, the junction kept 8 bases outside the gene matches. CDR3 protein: CASSLILGTGDNEQFF. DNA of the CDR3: TGTGCCAGCAGCTTAATACTCGGGACAGGGGATAATGAGCAGTTCTTC. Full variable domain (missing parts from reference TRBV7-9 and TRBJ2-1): DTGVSQNPRHKITKRGQNVTFRCDPISEHNRLYWYRQTLGQGPEFLTYFQNEAQLEKSRLLSDRFSAERPKGSFSTLEIQRTEQGDSAMYLCASSLILGTGDNEQFFGPGTRLTVL.

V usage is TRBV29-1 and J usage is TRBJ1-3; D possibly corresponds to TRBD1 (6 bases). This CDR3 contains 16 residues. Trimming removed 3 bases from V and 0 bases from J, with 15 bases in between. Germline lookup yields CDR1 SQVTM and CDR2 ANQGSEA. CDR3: CSVDIGTGFSGNTIYF. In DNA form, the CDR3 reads TGCAGCGTTGATATCGGAACAGGGTTCTCTGGAAACACCATATATTTT.

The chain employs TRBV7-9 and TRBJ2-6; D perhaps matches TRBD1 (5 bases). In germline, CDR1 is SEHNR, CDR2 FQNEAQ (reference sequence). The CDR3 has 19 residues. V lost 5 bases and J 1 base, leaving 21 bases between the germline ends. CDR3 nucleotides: TGTGCCAGCAGCCCCCTTGGGGCAGGGTACAATTCTGGGGCCAACGTCCTGACTTTC. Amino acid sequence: CASSPLGAGYNSGANVLTF. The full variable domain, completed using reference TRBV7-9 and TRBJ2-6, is DTGVSQNPRHKITKRGQNVTFRCDPISEHNRLYWYRQTLGQGPEFLTYFQNEAQLEKSRLLSDRFSAERPKGSFSTLEIQRTEQGDSAMYLCASSPLGAGYNSGANVLTFGAGSRLTVL.

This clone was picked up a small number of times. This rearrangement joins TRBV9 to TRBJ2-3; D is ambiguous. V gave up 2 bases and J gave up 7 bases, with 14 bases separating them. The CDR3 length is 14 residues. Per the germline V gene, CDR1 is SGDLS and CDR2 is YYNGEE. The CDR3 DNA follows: TGTGCCAGCAGCGTCGGTGCGGAGCCGAATACGCAGTATTTT. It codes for CASSVGAEPNTQYF.

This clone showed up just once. This CDR3 is CASSPGQGTEAFF. CDR3 sequence (DNA): TGTGCCAGCTCCCCCGGACAGGGCACTGAAGCTTTCTTT. This chain connects TRBV18 to TRBJ1-1; 8 bases fit TRBD1. The V gene end was trimmed by 6 bases and the J gene end by 4 bases; junction bases not matched to a gene: 4. Germline assignment: CDR1 KGHSH and CDR2 LQKENI. The CDR3 runs to 13 residues.

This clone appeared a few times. CDR3 DNA: TGTGCCATCAGCGAGACTAGCGGGAGGGCCTACGAGCAGTACTTC. It codes for CAISETSGRAYEQYF. The chain is built from TRBV10-3 and TRBJ2-7; 14 nucleotides match TRBD2. Unmatched junction bases numbered 3, after V lost 6 bases and J lost 2 bases. The CDR3 runs to 15 residues. Germline V gene lookup returns CDR1 ENHRY and CDR2 SYGVKD.

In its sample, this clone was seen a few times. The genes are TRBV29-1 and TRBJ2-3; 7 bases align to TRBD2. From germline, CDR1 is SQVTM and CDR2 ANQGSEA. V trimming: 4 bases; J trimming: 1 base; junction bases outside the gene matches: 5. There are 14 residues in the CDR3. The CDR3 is CSVGAGARTDTQYF. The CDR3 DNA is TGCAGCGTTGGGGCGGGAGCTCGCACAGATACGCAGTATTTT.

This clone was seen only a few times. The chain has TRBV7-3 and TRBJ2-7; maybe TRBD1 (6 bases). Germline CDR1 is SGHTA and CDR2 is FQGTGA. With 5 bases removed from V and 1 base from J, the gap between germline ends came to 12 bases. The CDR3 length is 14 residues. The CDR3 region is CASSQDRSSYEQYF. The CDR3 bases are TGTGCCAGCAGCCAAGACAGGAGTTCCTACGAGCAGTACTTC.